A selection of T cell receptor beta chains follows, all from one sample in a study of CD8 T cells in ankylosing spondylitis. TCRdb re-analysed the 5' RACE reads in MiXCR, keeping a single row per CDR3 protein. The sample has 30,000 to 40,000 distinct CDR3 sequences; roughly 7.2% are singletons. The sequencing input was blood, either unsorted or a sorted T cell fraction (not recorded which). The receptors here all came from a male donor with ankylosing spondylitis or in good health (not recorded which). CDR3s leave out the opening cysteine and the closing phenylalanine or tryptophan. Each record gives: CDR3 protein, D gene, V gene, J gene. A D gene is named only where the DNA matches it firmly.

CDR3: ASSLDPGTPYNEQF
D: .
V: TRBV5-1
J: TRBJ2-1

CDR3: ASSYYGTSGYNEQF
D: TRBD2
V: TRBV6-5
J: TRBJ2-1

CDR3: ASSLGGEVTDTQY
D: .
V: TRBV11-3
J: TRBJ2-3

CDR3: SASEGNYGYT
D: .
V: TRBV20-1
J: TRBJ1-2

CDR3: ATSDPLSGSSYNEQF
D: TRBD2
V: TRBV24-1
J: TRBJ2-1

CDR3: ASSQDTGNSPLH
D: .
V: TRBV7-2
J: TRBJ1-6

CDR3: SAAPTRQGAYQPQH
D: TRBD1
V: TRBV20-1
J: TRBJ1-5

CDR3: ASSVAQQNTEAF
D: .
V: TRBV9
J: TRBJ1-1

CDR3: APLGREETEAF
D: .
V: TRBV19
J: TRBJ1-1

CDR3: SCSQATGMTDTQY
D: .
V: TRBV20-1
J: TRBJ2-3

CDR3: ASSLTSSYNEQF
D: .
V: TRBV7-2
J: TRBJ2-1

CDR3: ATSGQGQQYQETQY
D: TRBD1
V: TRBV24-1
J: TRBJ2-5

CDR3: ASSLLIRETQY
D: .
V: TRBV7-2
J: TRBJ2-5

CDR3: ASKDRGPLDSEAF
D: TRBD1
V: TRBV12-3/TRBV12-4
J: TRBJ1-1

CDR3: ASSLSSGIRSSYNEQF
D: TRBD2
V: TRBV5-1
J: TRBJ2-1

CDR3: AWSVRFGTGFQPQH
D: TRBD1
V: TRBV30
J: TRBJ1-5

CDR3: SVFPGGYNEQF
D: TRBD2
V: TRBV29-1
J: TRBJ2-1

CDR3: ATSDPLRDKVETQY
D: .
V: TRBV24-1
J: TRBJ2-5

CDR3: ASSLGDSMAQF
D: .
V: TRBV7-9
J: TRBJ2-1

CDR3: ASSPTIPNQPQH
D: .
V: TRBV12-3/TRBV12-4
J: TRBJ1-5

CDR3: ATSGGQGTQPQH
D: TRBD1
V: TRBV24-1
J: TRBJ1-5

CDR3: AGGWSGRGADTQY
D: TRBD2
V: TRBV7-2
J: TRBJ2-3

CDR3: ASSPVHSGELF
D: .
V: TRBV18
J: TRBJ2-2

CDR3: ASIAGGNTEAF
D: .
V: TRBV25-1
J: TRBJ1-1

CDR3: ASSARAGEIRTGTHNEQF
D: TRBD2
V: TRBV11-2
J: TRBJ2-1

CDR3: ASSPKEYEQRPQH
D: .
V: TRBV9
J: TRBJ1-5